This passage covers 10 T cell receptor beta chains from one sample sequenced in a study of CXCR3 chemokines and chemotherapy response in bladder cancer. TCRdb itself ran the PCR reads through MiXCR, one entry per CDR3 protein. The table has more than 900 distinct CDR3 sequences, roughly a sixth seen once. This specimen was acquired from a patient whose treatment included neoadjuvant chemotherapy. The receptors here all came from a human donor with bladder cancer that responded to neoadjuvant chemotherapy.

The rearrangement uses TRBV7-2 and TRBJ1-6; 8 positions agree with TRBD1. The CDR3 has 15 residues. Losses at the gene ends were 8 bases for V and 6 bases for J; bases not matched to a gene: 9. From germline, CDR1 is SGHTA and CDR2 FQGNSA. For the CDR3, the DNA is TGTGCCAGCTTAGAAGGACAGGGATTTAATTCACCCCTCCACTTT. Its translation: CASLEGQGFNSPLHF.

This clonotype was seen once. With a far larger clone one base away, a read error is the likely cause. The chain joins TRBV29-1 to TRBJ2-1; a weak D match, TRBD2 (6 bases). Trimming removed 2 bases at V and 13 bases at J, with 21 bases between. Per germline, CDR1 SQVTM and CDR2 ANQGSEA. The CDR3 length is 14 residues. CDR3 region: CSVEWRGAKNIQFF. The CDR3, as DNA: TGCAGCGTTGAATGGAGGGGAGCCAAAAACATTCAGTTCTTC.

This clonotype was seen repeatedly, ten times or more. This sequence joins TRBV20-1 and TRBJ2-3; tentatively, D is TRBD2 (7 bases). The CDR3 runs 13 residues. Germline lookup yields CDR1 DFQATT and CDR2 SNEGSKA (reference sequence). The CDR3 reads CRARGAHTDTQYF. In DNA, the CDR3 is TGCAGAGCCCGGGGGGCTCACACAGATACGCAGTATTTT.

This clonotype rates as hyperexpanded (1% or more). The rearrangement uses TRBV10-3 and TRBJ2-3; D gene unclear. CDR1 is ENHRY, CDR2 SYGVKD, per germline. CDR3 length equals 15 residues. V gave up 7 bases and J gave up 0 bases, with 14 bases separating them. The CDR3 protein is CAIKGGVQSTDTQYF. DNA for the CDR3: TGTGCCATCAAAGGTGGGGTTCAGAGCACAGATACGCAGTATTTT.

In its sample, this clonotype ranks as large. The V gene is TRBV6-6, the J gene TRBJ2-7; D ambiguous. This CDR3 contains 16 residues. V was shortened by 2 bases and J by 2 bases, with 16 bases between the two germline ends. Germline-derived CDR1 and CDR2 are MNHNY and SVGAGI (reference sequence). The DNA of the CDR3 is TGTGCCAGCAGTTACCGAACTAAGGCGCTAGCCTACGAGCAGTACTTC. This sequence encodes CASSYRTKALAYEQYF.

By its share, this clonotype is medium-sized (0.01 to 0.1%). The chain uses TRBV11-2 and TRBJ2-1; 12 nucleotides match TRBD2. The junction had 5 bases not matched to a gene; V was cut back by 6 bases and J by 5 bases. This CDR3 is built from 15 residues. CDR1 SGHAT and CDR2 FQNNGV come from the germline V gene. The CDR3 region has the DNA TGTGCCAGCAGATCTGGACTAGCGGGAAACAATGAGCAGTTCTTC. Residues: CASRSGLAGNNEQFF.

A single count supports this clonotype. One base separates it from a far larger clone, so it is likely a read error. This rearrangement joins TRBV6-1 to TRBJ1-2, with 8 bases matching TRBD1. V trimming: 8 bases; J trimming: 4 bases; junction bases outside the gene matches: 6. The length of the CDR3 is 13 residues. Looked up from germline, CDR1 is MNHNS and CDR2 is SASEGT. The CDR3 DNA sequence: TGTGCCAGCGGCCCCGGGACAGGCTATGGCTACACCTTC. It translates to CASGPGTGYGYTF.

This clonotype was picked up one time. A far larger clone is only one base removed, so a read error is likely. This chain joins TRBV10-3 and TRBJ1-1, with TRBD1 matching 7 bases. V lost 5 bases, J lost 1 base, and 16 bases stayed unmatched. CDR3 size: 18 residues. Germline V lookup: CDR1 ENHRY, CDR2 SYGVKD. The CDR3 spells CAISYTIEGQWGNTEAFF. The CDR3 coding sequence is TGTGCCATCAGTTACACCATAGAGGGACAGTGGGGGAACACTGAAGCTTTCTTT.

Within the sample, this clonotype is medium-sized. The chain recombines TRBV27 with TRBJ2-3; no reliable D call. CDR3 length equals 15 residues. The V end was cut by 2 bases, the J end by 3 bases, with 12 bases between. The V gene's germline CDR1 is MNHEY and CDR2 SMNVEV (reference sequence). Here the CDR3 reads CASSLRQLKTDTQYF. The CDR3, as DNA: TGTGCCAGCAGTTTACGGCAACTAAAAACAGATACGCAGTATTTT.

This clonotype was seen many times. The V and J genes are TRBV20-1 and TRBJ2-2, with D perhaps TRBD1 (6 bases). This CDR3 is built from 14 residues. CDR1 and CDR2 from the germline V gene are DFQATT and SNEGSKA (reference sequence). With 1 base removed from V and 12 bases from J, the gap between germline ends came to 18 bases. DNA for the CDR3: TGCAGTGCTAGAGCCTCTGGACAGCCGAAAAAGCTGTTTTTT. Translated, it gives CSARASGQPKKLFF.